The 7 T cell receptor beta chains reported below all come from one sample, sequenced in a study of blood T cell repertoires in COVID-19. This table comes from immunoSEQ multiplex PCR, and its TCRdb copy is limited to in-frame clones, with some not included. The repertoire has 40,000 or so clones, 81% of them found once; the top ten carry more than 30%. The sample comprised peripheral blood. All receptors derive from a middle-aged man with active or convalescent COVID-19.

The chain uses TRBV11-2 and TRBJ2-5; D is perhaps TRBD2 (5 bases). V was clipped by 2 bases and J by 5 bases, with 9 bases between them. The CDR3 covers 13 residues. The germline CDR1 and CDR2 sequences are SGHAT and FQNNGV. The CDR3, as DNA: TGTGCCAGCAGCTTACTCTCGGGGGAGACCCAGTACTTC. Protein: CASSLLSGETQYF.

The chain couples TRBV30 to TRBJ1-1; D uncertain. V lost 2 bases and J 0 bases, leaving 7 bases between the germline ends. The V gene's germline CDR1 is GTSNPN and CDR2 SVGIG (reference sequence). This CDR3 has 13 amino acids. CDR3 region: CAWSYRLNTEAFF. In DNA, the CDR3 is TGTGCCTGGAGTTACAGACTGAACACTGAAGCTTTCTTT.

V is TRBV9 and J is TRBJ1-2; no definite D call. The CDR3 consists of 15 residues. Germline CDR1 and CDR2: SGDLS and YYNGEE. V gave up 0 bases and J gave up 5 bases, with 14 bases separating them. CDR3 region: CASSVAPEALYGYTF. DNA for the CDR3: TGTGCCAGCAGCGTAGCCCCCGAGGCTCTTTATGGCTACACCTTC.

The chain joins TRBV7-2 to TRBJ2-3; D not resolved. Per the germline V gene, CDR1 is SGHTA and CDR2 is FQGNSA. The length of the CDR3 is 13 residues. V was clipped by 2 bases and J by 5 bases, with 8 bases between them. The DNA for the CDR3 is TGTGCCAGCAGCTTAAGCCATGGAGATACGCAGTATTTT. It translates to CASSLSHGDTQYF.

The CDR3 sequence is CASSPDRVNEQYF. CDR3 sequence (DNA): TGTGCCAGCAGCCCGGACAGGGTAAACGAGCAGTACTTC. The chain joins TRBV7-2 to TRBJ2-7; TRBD1 matches 8 bases. The germline V gene encodes CDR1 SGHTA and CDR2 FQGNSA. The CDR3 is made up of 13 amino acids. The V gene end was trimmed by 5 bases and the J gene end by 5 bases; junction bases not matched to a gene: 5.

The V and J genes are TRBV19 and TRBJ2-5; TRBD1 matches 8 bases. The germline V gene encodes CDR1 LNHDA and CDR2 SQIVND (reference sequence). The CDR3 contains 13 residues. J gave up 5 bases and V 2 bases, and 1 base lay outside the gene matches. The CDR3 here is CASSITGGETQYF. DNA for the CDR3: TGTGCCAGTAGTATAACAGGGGGGGAGACCCAGTACTTC.

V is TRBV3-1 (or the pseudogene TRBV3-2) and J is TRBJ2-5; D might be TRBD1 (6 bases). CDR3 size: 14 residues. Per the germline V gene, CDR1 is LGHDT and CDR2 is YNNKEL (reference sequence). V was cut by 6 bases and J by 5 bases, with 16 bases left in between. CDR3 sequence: CASSTRGNSETQYF. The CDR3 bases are TGTGCCAGCAGTACCAGGGGTAACAGTGAGACCCAGTACTTC.